A selection of T cell receptor beta chains follows, all from one sample in a study of blood T cell repertoires in COVID-19. Clones were read by immunoSEQ multiplex PCR, and TCRdb kept only the in-frame ones, dropping some. Altogether about 350,000 clones are present, more than 85% being singletons, with the ten largest covering approximately 0.99%. Material: PBMCs or T cells enriched from blood (not recorded which). The receptors here all came from a woman in her 30s who had recovered from COVID-19. Both conserved end residues are part of each CDR3. The D gene is left open where the match is weak. Some rows mark clone size as missing; the rest say once, few, many or name a class of expanded clone.

v_gene	d_gene	j_gene	abundance	CDR3aa	CDR3nt
TRBV6-1	TRBD1	TRBJ1-5	few	CASSEGWGTEHF	TGTGCCAGCAGTGAAGGATGGGGGACAGAGCATTTT
TRBV4-1	TRBD1	TRBJ2-7	.	CASSQEVGTVAFYEQYF	TGCGCCAGCAGCCAAGAGGTGGGGACAGTGGCCTTCTACGAGCAGTACTTC
TRBV6-5	TRBD1	TRBJ1-2	.	CASSYSRGGHGYTF	TGTGCCAGCAGTTACTCGAGAGGGGGCCATGGCTACACCTTC
TRBV28	.	TRBJ1-2	.	CASSSFSGGYTF	TGTGCCAGCAGTTCCTTTTCGGGTGGCTACACCTTC
TRBV10-1	.	TRBJ1-2	.	CASSRDLAYGYTF	TGCGCCAGCAGCCGGGACTTAGCCTATGGCTACACCTTC
TRBV28	.	TRBJ1-1	.	CASKIGELNTEAFF	TGTGCCAGCAAAATAGGGGAATTGAACACTGAAGCTTTCTTT
TRBV12-3/TRBV12-4	.	TRBJ2-2	once	CASSLSGAGELFF	TGTGCCAGCAGTTTATCAGGGGCCGGGGAGCTGTTTTTT
TRBV28	TRBD1	TRBJ1-5	.	CASTGGSNQPQHF	TGTGCCAGCACAGGGGGGAGCAATCAGCCCCAGCATTTT
TRBV5-1	.	TRBJ2-7	.	CASSPDEGEREQYF	TGCGCCAGCAGCCCTGACGAGGGTGAGAGGGAGCAGTACTTC
TRBV10-1	TRBD1	TRBJ2-5	.	CASSEAPGQAGETQYF	TGCGCCAGCAGTGAGGCCCCGGGACAGGCGGGGGAGACCCAGTACTTC
TRBV28	.	TRBJ1-2	once	CASSSGGYGYTF	TGTGCCAGCAGCTCCGGGGGATATGGCTACACCTTC
TRBV3-1/TRBV3-2	.	TRBJ1-2	.	CATQRGGGYGYTF	TGTGCCACTCAAAGGGGAGGGGGCTATGGCTACACCTTC
TRBV15	.	TRBJ2-5	.	CATSRGAGPETQYF	TGTGCCACCAGCAGGGGGGCGGGCCCAGAGACCCAGTACTTC
TRBV5-4	TRBD1	TRBJ2-7	.	CASSLERGQGEQYF	TGTGCCAGCAGCTTGGAGAGGGGGCAAGGCGAGCAGTACTTC
TRBV19	TRBD1	TRBJ2-7	.	CASSWDRPDGWQYF	TGTGCCAGTAGTTGGGACAGACCAGATGGGTGGCAGTACTTC
TRBV19	.	TRBJ1-1	.	CASQRVAAWGGEAFF	TGTGCCAGTCAAAGGGTGGCAGCGTGGGGGGGTGAAGCTTTCTTT
TRBV29-1	.	TRBJ2-7	.	CSVETGGRDEQYF	TGCAGCGTTGAAACAGGGGGGAGGGACGAGCAGTACTTC
TRBV4-1	TRBD1	TRBJ1-2	.	CASSQGWSGGKDGYTF	TGCGCCAGCAGCCAAGGTTGGTCAGGGGGTAAGGATGGCTACACCTTC
TRBV5-5	TRBD1	TRBJ1-5	few	CASSLRTGIDQPQHF	TGTGCCAGCAGCCTAAGGACAGGGATCGACCAGCCCCAGCATTTT
TRBV2	TRBD1	TRBJ2-7	.	CASSDPSRGQGYEQYF	TGTGCCAGCAGTGATCCATCAAGGGGGCAGGGCTACGAGCAGTACTTC